This is a list of T cell receptor beta chains from one sample in a study of graft-versus-host responses after intestinal transplantation. Their antigens are not known. Using immunoSEQ multiplex PCR, the repertoire was profiled, and TCRdb retains in-frame clones only, with some absent. The sample holds tens of thousands of clones, approximately 93% seen once. This material consisted of unstimulated CD8+ T cells sorted from spleen or lymph node cells, taken before intestinal transplant. Source of these receptors: a human donor who received an intestinal transplant. CDR3s include the opening cysteine and the closing phenylalanine or tryptophan. D genes are given only for firm matches. Where a row states a size, it is once, few, many or the class of an expanded clone; other rows omit it.

v_gene	d_gene	abundance	j_gene	CDR3aa	CDR3nt
TRBV5-4	-	few	TRBJ2-2	CASSLLEGTWTGELFF	TGTGCCAGCAGCTTGCTGGAGGGCACATGGACCGGGGAGCTGTTTTTT
TRBV30	-	-	TRBJ2-7	CAWSLMGSYEQYF	TGTGCCTGGAGTCTGATGGGATCTTACGAGCAGTACTTC
TRBV7-8	TRBD1	-	TRBJ2-4	CASSFDRVINIQYF	TGTGCCAGCAGCTTCGACAGGGTTATAAACATTCAGTACTTC
TRBV5-1	-	few	TRBJ1-3	CASRTVYSGNTIYF	TGCGCCAGCAGGACAGTTTACTCTGGAAACACCATATATTTT
TRBV6-1	-	-	TRBJ1-2	CASSGADYGYTF	TGTGCCAGCTCCGGGGCGGACTATGGCTACACCTTC
TRBV4-2	-	-	TRBJ2-2	CASSQGRFTSTGELFF	TGTGCCAGCAGCCAAGGCAGGTTCACGTCCACCGGGGAGCTGTTTTTT
TRBV4-1	TRBD2	-	TRBJ2-7	CASSQESRREPLYEQYF	TGCGCCAGCAGCCAAGAGAGTCGGCGGGAGCCCCTCTACGAGCAGTACTTC
TRBV5-1	-	-	TRBJ1-2	CASSWVGPTSAYGYTF	TGCGCCAGCAGCTGGGTCGGGCCCACTTCTGCCTATGGCTACACCTTC
TRBV19	TRBD2	-	TRBJ2-7	CASSRLAGGDTYEQYF	TGTGCCAGTAGCCGACTAGCGGGAGGCGATACCTACGAGCAGTACTTC
TRBV7-9	-	once	TRBJ1-5	CASSLESGNNMNQPQHF	TGTGCCAGCAGCTTAGAATCGGGGAACAATATGAATCAGCCCCAGCATTTT
TRBV5-6	-	-	TRBJ2-3	CASSPGVTDTQYF	TGTGCCAGCAGCCCGGGAGTCACAGATACGCAGTATTTT
TRBV2	TRBD1	-	TRBJ1-5	CASTGQGVDQPQHF	TGTGCCAGCACAGGACAGGGTGTTGATCAGCCCCAGCATTTT
TRBV6-5	-	once	TRBJ1-1	CASQMGNTEAFF	TGTGCCAGCCAGATGGGGAACACTGAAGCTTTCTTT
TRBV18	TRBD2	-	TRBJ2-7	CASSPGRVYEQYF	TGTGCCAGCTCACCCGGGAGGGTCTACGAGCAGTACTTC
TRBV6-5	-	-	TRBJ1-5	CASSYAGGDQPQHF	TGTGCCAGCAGTTACGCTGGGGGGGATCAGCCCCAGCATTTT
TRBV4-2	-	-	TRBJ2-7	CASSQIAKGYEQYF	TGTGCCAGCAGCCAAATAGCAAAAGGCTACGAGCAGTACTTC
TRBV6-5	-	once	TRBJ2-2	CASSGVLQNTGELFF	TGTGCCAGCAGTGGAGTCCTCCAGAACACCGGGGAGCTGTTTTTT
TRBV10-3	-	-	TRBJ2-7	CAISESKTVGGSYEQYF	TGTGCCATCAGTGAGTCCAAAACGGTGGGGGGATCCTACGAGCAGTACTTC
TRBV9	-	-	TRBJ1-1	CASSVDMGVGKAEAFF	TGTGCCAGCAGCGTAGATATGGGTGTGGGTAAAGCTGAAGCTTTCTTT
TRBV6-5	-	-	TRBJ1-1	CASSDRVDTEAFF	TGTGCCAGCAGTGATAGGGTGGACACTGAAGCTTTCTTT
TRBV27	-	-	TRBJ1-3	CASRTGRDVFGNTIYF	TGTGCCAGCAGAACCGGCCGGGACGTCTTCGGGAACACCATATATTTT
TRBV27	-	-	TRBJ2-1	CASSLWPHLGKGYNEQFF	TGTGCCAGCAGTTTATGGCCCCACCTAGGGAAGGGGTACAATGAGCAGTTCTTC
TRBV23-1	-	once	TRBJ1-1	CASPSGPGKNTEAFF	TGCGCCAGCCCGTCTGGACCGGGGAAGAACACTGAAGCTTTCTTT
TRBV6-5	-	once	TRBJ2-6	CASSYAGGGGANVLTF	TGTGCCAGCAGTTACGCAGGGGGAGGGGGGGCCAACGTCCTGACTTTC
TRBV5-6	-	-	TRBJ2-7	CASSLAVGYEQYF	TGTGCCAGCAGCTTGGCCGTGGGGTACGAGCAGTACTTC
TRBV15	-	-	TRBJ2-1	CATSRLRQPNEQFF	TGTGCCACCAGCAGATTGAGACAGCCCAATGAGCAGTTCTTC
TRBV5-6	-	-	TRBJ1-1	CASSLAATNREAFF	TGTGCCAGCAGCTTGGCCGCGACGAATCGGGAAGCTTTCTTT
TRBV27	-	-	TRBJ2-7	CASKGLPPEQYF	TGTGCCAGCAAGGGACTCCCACCCGAGCAGTACTTC
TRBV6-6	-	-	TRBJ2-7	CASSPLPGQAYEQYF	TGTGCCAGCAGCCCTCTGCCGGGACAAGCCTACGAGCAGTACTTC
TRBV4-1	TRBD1	-	TRBJ1-1	CASSRTGVSEAFF	TGTGCCAGCAGTCGGACAGGGGTATCTGAAGCTTTCTTT
TRBV27	TRBD1	-	TRBJ2-5	CASSPGTAFQETQYF	TGTGCCAGCAGTCCCGGGACAGCTTTCCAAGAGACCCAGTACTTC
TRBV6-1	-	few	TRBJ2-7	CASSEGRSGPYEQYF	TGTGCCAGCAGTGAAGGTAGAAGCGGTCCCTACGAGCAGTACTTC
TRBV6-5	TRBD1	-	TRBJ2-7	CASSFGTGGGEQYF	TGTGCCAGCAGCTTCGGGACAGGAGGTGGCGAGCAGTACTTC
TRBV28	TRBD2	-	TRBJ2-3	CASSLRLAGNQCTDTQYF	TGTGCCAGCAGTTTGAGACTAGCGGGCAACCAATGCACAGATACGCAGTATTTT
TRBV5-1	-	-	TRBJ1-2	CASSPDGNYGYTF	TGCGCCAGCAGTCCAGACGGCAACTATGGCTACACCTTC
TRBV29-1	-	-	TRBJ2-3	CSVVRITDTQYF	TGCAGCGTTGTACGTATCACAGATACGCAGTATTTT
TRBV15	-	-	TRBJ2-5	CATSRDLGGGQETQYF	TGTGCCACCAGCAGAGATTTGGGGGGAGGACAAGAGACCCAGTACTTC
TRBV27	TRBD1	-	TRBJ1-6	CASSPDRGLNSPLHF	TGTGCCAGCAGTCCGGACAGGGGGCTGAATTCACCCCTCCACTTT
TRBV5-6	-	-	TRBJ2-7	CASSFGQASYEQYF	TGTGCCAGCAGCTTCGGGCAGGCCTCCTACGAGCAGTACTTC
TRBV9	-	-	TRBJ2-7	CASSEGDRPGNYEQYF	TGTGCCAGCAGCGAGGGGGATAGGCCCGGGAACTACGAGCAGTACTTC
TRBV7-6	-	-	TRBJ2-2	CASSLNLVGTSTGELFF	TGTGCCAGCAGCTTAAATCTAGTCGGGACGAGCACCGGGGAGCTGTTTTTT
TRBV2	TRBD2	-	TRBJ2-7	CATSGLAGAYEQYF	TGTGCCACCTCGGGACTAGCGGGAGCCTACGAGCAGTACTTC
TRBV15	-	-	TRBJ2-5	CATSTHPGPGWIQETQYF	TGTGCCACCAGCACCCACCCGGGCCCGGGATGGATACAAGAGACCCAGTACTTC